Listed below are T cell receptor beta chains from one sample, sequenced in a study of control samples from healthy donors and cancer patients. Produced via immunoSEQ multiplex PCR; TCRdb's table is partial and in-frame only. The sample includes 60,000 to 95,000 clones, approximately 80% of them seen just once. The material sequenced was blood. All receptors come from a man aged 45 to 65 in good health. CDR3s include the opening cysteine and the closing phenylalanine or tryptophan. A D gene is named only where the DNA matches it firmly. Rows give clone size only sometimes, using once, few, many, or a class for an expanded clone.

j_call: TRBJ2-1; v_call: TRBV29-1; clone_size: NA; d_call: NA; cdr3_aa: CSVEGSESSYNEQFF; cdr3_nt: TGCAGCGTTGAAGGTAGCGAGAGCTCCTACAATGAGCAGTTCTTC
j_call: TRBJ1-1; v_call: TRBV5-4; clone_size: once; d_call: TRBD1; cdr3_aa: CASSWGQGMNTEAFF; cdr3_nt: TGTGCCAGCAGCTGGGGACAGGGGATGAACACTGAAGCTTTCTTT
j_call: TRBJ2-1; v_call: TRBV4-3; clone_size: NA; d_call: TRBD1; cdr3_aa: CASSQLGTVEQFF; cdr3_nt: TGCGCCAGCAGCCAATTGGGGACAGTTGAGCAGTTCTTC
j_call: TRBJ1-5; v_call: TRBV5-8; clone_size: NA; d_call: NA; cdr3_aa: CASSPRTGNQPQHF; cdr3_nt: TGTGCCAGCAGCCCCCGGACAGGCAATCAGCCCCAGCATTTT
j_call: TRBJ1-5; v_call: TRBV7-2; clone_size: NA; d_call: TRBD1; cdr3_aa: CASSQQGPTSNQPQHF; cdr3_nt: TGTGCCAGCAGCCAACAGGGGCCGACAAGCAATCAGCCCCAGCATTTT
j_call: TRBJ2-2; v_call: TRBV9; clone_size: NA; d_call: NA; cdr3_aa: CASSAHRRTANTGELFF; cdr3_nt: TGTGCCAGCAGCGCCCACCGGCGGACAGCGAACACCGGGGAGCTGTTTTTT
j_call: TRBJ2-5; v_call: TRBV11-2; clone_size: NA; d_call: NA; cdr3_aa: CASSLGNQQETQYF; cdr3_nt: TGTGCCAGCAGCTTAGGGAACCAGCAAGAGACCCAGTACTTC
j_call: TRBJ1-1; v_call: TRBV30; clone_size: NA; d_call: NA; cdr3_aa: CAWSTPLNTEAFF; cdr3_nt: TGTGCCTGGAGTACACCTCTGAACACTGAAGCTTTCTTT
j_call: TRBJ2-3; v_call: TRBV7-8; clone_size: NA; d_call: NA; cdr3_aa: CASSFTDTQYF; cdr3_nt: TGTGCCAGCAGCTTCACAGATACGCAGTATTTT
j_call: TRBJ2-1; v_call: TRBV4-3; clone_size: NA; d_call: NA; cdr3_aa: CASSQDLGGNEQFF; cdr3_nt: TGCGCCAGCAGCCAAGATTTGGGCGGGAATGAGCAGTTCTTC
j_call: TRBJ1-3; v_call: TRBV2; clone_size: NA; d_call: NA; cdr3_aa: CASTSGPGNTIYF; cdr3_nt: TGTGCCAGCACGTCGGGACCTGGAAACACCATATATTTT
j_call: TRBJ2-2; v_call: TRBV18; clone_size: NA; d_call: NA; cdr3_aa: CASSRRDSDTGELFF; cdr3_nt: TGTGCCAGCTCTCGCCGGGACTCGGACACCGGGGAGCTGTTTTTT
j_call: TRBJ2-7; v_call: TRBV5-4; clone_size: NA; d_call: NA; cdr3_aa: CASSFRGGTYEQYF; cdr3_nt: TGTGCCAGCAGCTTCAGGGGAGGGACCTACGAGCAGTACTTC
j_call: TRBJ2-3; v_call: TRBV5-1; clone_size: NA; d_call: TRBD2; cdr3_aa: CATSSGLAPTTDTQYF; cdr3_nt: TGCGCCACGAGCAGCGGACTAGCACCTACCACAGATACGCAGTATTTT
j_call: TRBJ1-1; v_call: TRBV7-3; clone_size: NA; d_call: NA; cdr3_aa: CASSHDSNTEAFF; cdr3_nt: TGTGCCAGCAGCCACGACTCGAACACTGAAGCTTTCTTT
j_call: TRBJ2-7; v_call: TRBV24-1; clone_size: NA; d_call: TRBD2; cdr3_aa: CATSPPSGMLYEQYF; cdr3_nt: TGTGCCACCAGTCCCCCTAGCGGGATGCTCTACGAGCAGTACTTC
j_call: TRBJ2-7; v_call: TRBV29-1; clone_size: NA; d_call: NA; cdr3_aa: CSVLGGREQYF; cdr3_nt: TGCAGCGTTTTGGGGGGCCGCGAGCAGTACTTC
j_call: TRBJ1-6; v_call: TRBV11-2; clone_size: few; d_call: NA; cdr3_aa: CASSSGQLNSPLHF; cdr3_nt: TGTGCCAGCAGCTCAGGACAGCTAAATTCACCCCTCCACTTT
j_call: TRBJ2-5; v_call: TRBV23-1; clone_size: NA; d_call: NA; cdr3_aa: CASSDRKETQYF; cdr3_nt: TGCGCCAGCAGTGACAGAAAAGAGACCCAGTACTTC
j_call: TRBJ1-2; v_call: TRBV27; clone_size: NA; d_call: TRBD1; cdr3_aa: CASSPTGTKGYTF; cdr3_nt: TGTGCCAGCAGTCCGACAGGGACTAAAGGCTACACCTTC
j_call: TRBJ2-1; v_call: TRBV25-1; clone_size: NA; d_call: NA; cdr3_aa: CASSERAGSYNEQFF; cdr3_nt: TGTGCCAGCAGTGAAAGGGCGGGATCCTACAATGAGCAGTTCTTC
j_call: TRBJ1-1; v_call: TRBV19; clone_size: few; d_call: TRBD1; cdr3_aa: CASRRRTGWDTEAFF; cdr3_nt: TGTGCCAGTAGAAGACGGACAGGGTGGGACACTGAAGCTTTCTTT
j_call: TRBJ2-2; v_call: TRBV2; clone_size: few; d_call: TRBD2; cdr3_aa: CASKSGRADGELFF; cdr3_nt: TGTGCCAGCAAGAGCGGGAGGGCCGACGGGGAGCTGTTTTTT
j_call: TRBJ2-7; v_call: TRBV27; clone_size: NA; d_call: TRBD2; cdr3_aa: CASTRTSGYEQYF; cdr3_nt: TGTGCCAGCACAAGGACTAGCGGATACGAGCAGTACTTC
j_call: TRBJ2-5; v_call: TRBV5-5; clone_size: NA; d_call: NA; cdr3_aa: CASSSSYLESQYF; cdr3_nt: TGTGCCAGCAGCTCCTCCTACTTAGAGAGCCAGTACTTC
j_call: TRBJ1-3; v_call: TRBV30; clone_size: NA; d_call: NA; cdr3_aa: CAWSGQLPGSTIYF; cdr3_nt: TGTGCCTGGAGTGGACAGCTTCCCGGGAGCACCATATATTTT
j_call: TRBJ1-6; v_call: TRBV5-1; clone_size: NA; d_call: TRBD1; cdr3_aa: CASSSGQGATSPLHF; cdr3_nt: TGCGCCAGCAGCTCCGGACAGGGAGCGACTTCACCCCTCCACTTT
j_call: TRBJ2-3; v_call: TRBV5-1; clone_size: NA; d_call: TRBD2; cdr3_aa: CASSLIPLAGTDTQYF; cdr3_nt: TGCGCCAGCAGCTTGATACCGCTAGCGGGAACAGATACGCAGTATTTT
j_call: TRBJ1-5; v_call: TRBV6-6; clone_size: few; d_call: TRBD1; cdr3_aa: CASSYEGASNQPQHF; cdr3_nt: TGTGCCAGCAGTTACGAGGGGGCGAGCAATCAGCCCCAGCATTTT
j_call: TRBJ2-1; v_call: TRBV5-4; clone_size: NA; d_call: TRBD1; cdr3_aa: CASSFGQGVNEQFF; cdr3_nt: TGTGCCAGCAGCTTTGGGCAGGGGGTCAATGAGCAGTTCTTC
j_call: TRBJ2-1; v_call: TRBV5-1; clone_size: NA; d_call: NA; cdr3_aa: CASSLGVNEQFF; cdr3_nt: TGCGCCAGCAGCTTGGGAGTCAATGAGCAGTTCTTC
j_call: TRBJ2-3; v_call: TRBV24-1; clone_size: NA; d_call: NA; cdr3_aa: CATSDTGMSGTDTQYF; cdr3_nt: TGTGCCACCAGTGACACAGGGATGTCCGGCACAGATACGCAGTATTTT
j_call: TRBJ2-3; v_call: TRBV2; clone_size: NA; d_call: NA; cdr3_aa: CASRDVGGPDTQYF; cdr3_nt: TGTGCCAGCAGGGACGTTGGGGGACCGGATACGCAGTATTTT
j_call: TRBJ1-2; v_call: TRBV28; clone_size: NA; d_call: NA; cdr3_aa: CASSSLGQSYGYTF; cdr3_nt: TGTGCCAGCAGTTCCCTCGGGCAGTCCTATGGCTACACCTTC
j_call: TRBJ1-4; v_call: TRBV18; clone_size: NA; d_call: NA; cdr3_aa: CASSQDGQQKKLFF; cdr3_nt: TGTGCCAGCTCACAGGACGGGCAGCAAAAAAAACTGTTTTTT
j_call: TRBJ1-4; v_call: TRBV4-3; clone_size: NA; d_call: TRBD1; cdr3_aa: CASSQTDRAEKLFF; cdr3_nt: TGCGCCAGCAGCCAAACGGACAGGGCTGAAAAACTGTTTTTT
j_call: TRBJ2-3; v_call: TRBV3-1/TRBV3-2; clone_size: NA; d_call: TRBD1; cdr3_aa: CASSSDRLATDTQYF; cdr3_nt: TGTGCCAGCAGCTCGGACAGGTTGGCGACAGATACGCAGTATTTT
j_call: TRBJ1-5; v_call: TRBV6-1; clone_size: NA; d_call: TRBD1; cdr3_aa: CASSGQGTIGNQPQHF; cdr3_nt: TGTGCCAGCAGTGGACAGGGGACGATCGGCAATCAGCCCCAGCATTTT
j_call: TRBJ2-7; v_call: TRBV7-9; clone_size: NA; d_call: NA; cdr3_aa: CASSLDVGGEQYF; cdr3_nt: TGTGCCAGCAGCCTAGATGTTGGGGGCGAACAGTACTTC
j_call: TRBJ2-3; v_call: TRBV6-4; clone_size: NA; d_call: TRBD2; cdr3_aa: CASSDTSRGGEDTQYF; cdr3_nt: TGTGCCAGCAGTGATACCTCACGGGGGGGAGAGGATACGCAGTATTTT
j_call: TRBJ2-3; v_call: TRBV29-1; clone_size: NA; d_call: TRBD2; cdr3_aa: CSVPLREGTDTQYF; cdr3_nt: TGCAGCGTTCCCCTGCGGGAGGGCACAGATACGCAGTATTTT
j_call: TRBJ2-7; v_call: TRBV7-2; clone_size: NA; d_call: TRBD2; cdr3_aa: CASSSPGGSGSVF; cdr3_nt: TGTGCCAGCAGCTCCCCCGGAGGTAGCGGGAGTGTTTTC
j_call: TRBJ1-3; v_call: TRBV7-8; clone_size: NA; d_call: NA; cdr3_aa: CASRSGVSGNTIYF; cdr3_nt: TGTGCCAGCAGATCAGGAGTCTCTGGAAACACCATATATTTT
j_call: TRBJ1-3; v_call: TRBV6-5; clone_size: NA; d_call: NA; cdr3_aa: CASKFRDGGNTIYF; cdr3_nt: TGTGCCAGCAAGTTCAGGGACGGTGGAAACACCATATATTTT
j_call: TRBJ2-1; v_call: TRBV2; clone_size: NA; d_call: NA; cdr3_aa: CASSTGLDHVEQFF; cdr3_nt: TGTGCCAGCAGCACCGGGTTGGACCACGTTGAGCAGTTCTTC